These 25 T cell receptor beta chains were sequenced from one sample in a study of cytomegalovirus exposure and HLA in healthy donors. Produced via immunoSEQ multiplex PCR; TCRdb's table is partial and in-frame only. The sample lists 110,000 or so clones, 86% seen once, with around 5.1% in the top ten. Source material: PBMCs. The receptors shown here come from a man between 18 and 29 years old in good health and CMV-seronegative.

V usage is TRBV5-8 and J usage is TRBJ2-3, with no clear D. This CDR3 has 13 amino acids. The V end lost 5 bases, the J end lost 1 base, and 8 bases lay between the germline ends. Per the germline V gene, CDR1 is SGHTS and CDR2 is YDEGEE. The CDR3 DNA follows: TGTGCCAGCAGTTTACAAGGCACAGATACGCAGTATTTT. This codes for CASSLQGTDTQYF.

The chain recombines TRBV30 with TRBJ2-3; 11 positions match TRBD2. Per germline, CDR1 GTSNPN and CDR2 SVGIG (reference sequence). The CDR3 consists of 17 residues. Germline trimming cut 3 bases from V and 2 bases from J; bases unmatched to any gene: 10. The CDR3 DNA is TGTGCCTGGAGCCCCGGTGGTAGCGGGGGGGCCACAGATACGCAGTATTTT. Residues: CAWSPGGSGGATDTQYF.

CDR3 in DNA: TGTGCCAGCAGCGTAGAGGACAACTCGAACACTGAAGCTTTCTTT. The encoded protein is CASSVEDNSNTEAFF. V is TRBV9 and J is TRBJ1-1; possible D gene TRBD1, 5 bases. CDR3 length: 15 amino acids. Germline-derived CDR1 and CDR2 are SGDLS and YYNGEE. V gave up 0 bases and J gave up 1 base, with 10 bases separating them.

CDR3 nucleotides: TGCAGCGTTGTCTCCGGAGCTGGCTACACCTTC. Protein sequence: CSVVSGAGYTF. The chain joins TRBV29-1 to TRBJ1-2; D unresolved. The CDR3 sequence is 11 residues long. Trimming pared 4 bases from V and 7 bases from J, leaving 10 bases between. CDR1 and CDR2 (germline): SQVTM, ANQGSEA. The entire variable domain, with the rest obtained from reference TRBV29-1 and TRBJ1-2, is as follows: SAVISQKPSRDICQRGTSLTIQCQVDSQVTMMFWYRQQPGQSLTLIATANQGSEATYESGFVIDKFPISRPNLTFSTLTVSNMSPEDSSIYLCSVVSGAGYTFGSGTRLTVV.

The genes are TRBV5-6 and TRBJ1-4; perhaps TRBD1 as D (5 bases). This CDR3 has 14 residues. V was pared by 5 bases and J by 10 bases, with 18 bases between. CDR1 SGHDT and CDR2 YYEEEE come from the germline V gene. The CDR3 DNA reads TGTGCCAGCAGTCAGGGTGGTGGTAGTCGAAAACTGTTTTTT. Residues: CASSQGGGSRKLFF.

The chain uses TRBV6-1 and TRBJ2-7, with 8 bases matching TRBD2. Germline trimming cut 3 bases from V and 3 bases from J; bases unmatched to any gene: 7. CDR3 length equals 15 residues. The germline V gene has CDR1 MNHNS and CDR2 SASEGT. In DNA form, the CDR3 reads TGTGCCAGCAGTGACGACACGGGACTAGACTACGAGCAGTACTTC. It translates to CASSDDTGLDYEQYF.

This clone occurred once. CDR3 nucleotides: TGCAGCGTTCCGTCGGACAGCTATTACAATGAGCAGTTCTTC. Translating it yields CSVPSDSYYNEQFF. This chain joins TRBV29-1 and TRBJ2-1; perhaps TRBD1 as D (6 bases). V was pared by 5 bases and J by 4 bases, with 15 bases between. This CDR3 is built from 14 residues. Germline lookup yields CDR1 SQVTM and CDR2 ANQGSEA.

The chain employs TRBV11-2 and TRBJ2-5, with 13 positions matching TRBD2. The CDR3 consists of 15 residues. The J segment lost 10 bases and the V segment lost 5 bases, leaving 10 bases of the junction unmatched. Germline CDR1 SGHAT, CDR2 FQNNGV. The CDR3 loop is CASSPGLAGVEDQYF. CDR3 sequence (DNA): TGTGCCAGCAGCCCCGGACTAGCGGGAGTGGAGGACCAGTACTTC.

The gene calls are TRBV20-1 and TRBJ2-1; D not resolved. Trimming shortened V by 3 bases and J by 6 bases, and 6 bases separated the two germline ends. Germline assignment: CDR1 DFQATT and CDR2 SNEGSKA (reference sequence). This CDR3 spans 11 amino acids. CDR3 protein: CSARFVNEQFF. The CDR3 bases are TGCAGTGCTAGGTTCGTCAATGAGCAGTTCTTC.

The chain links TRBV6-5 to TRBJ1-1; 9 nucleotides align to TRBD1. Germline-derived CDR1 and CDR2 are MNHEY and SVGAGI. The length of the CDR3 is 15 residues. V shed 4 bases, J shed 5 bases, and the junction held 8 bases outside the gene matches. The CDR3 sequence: CASSSHHRGRTEAFF. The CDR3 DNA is TGTGCCAGCAGTTCCCATCACAGGGGGCGGACTGAAGCTTTCTTT.

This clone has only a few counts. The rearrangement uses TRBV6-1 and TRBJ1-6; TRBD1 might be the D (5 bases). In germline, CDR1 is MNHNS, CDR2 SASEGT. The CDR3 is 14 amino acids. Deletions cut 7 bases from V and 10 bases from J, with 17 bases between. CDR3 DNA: TGTGCCAGCACCCAAGGGAGGGGAGGATCACCCCTCCACTTT. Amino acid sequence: CASTQGRGGSPLHF.

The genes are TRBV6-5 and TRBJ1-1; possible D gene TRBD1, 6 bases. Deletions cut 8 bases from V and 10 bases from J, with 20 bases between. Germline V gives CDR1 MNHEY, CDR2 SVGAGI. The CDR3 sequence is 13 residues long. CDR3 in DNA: TGTGCCAGCCTTGGCGGCGGGGGGCTTGGAGCTTTCTTT. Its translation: CASLGGGGLGAFF.

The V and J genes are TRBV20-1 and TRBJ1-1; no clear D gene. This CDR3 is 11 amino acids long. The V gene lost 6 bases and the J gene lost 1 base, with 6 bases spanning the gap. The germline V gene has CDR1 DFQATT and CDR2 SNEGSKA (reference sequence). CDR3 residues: CSATRNTEAFF. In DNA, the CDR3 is TGCAGTGCCACTCGGAACACTGAAGCTTTCTTT.

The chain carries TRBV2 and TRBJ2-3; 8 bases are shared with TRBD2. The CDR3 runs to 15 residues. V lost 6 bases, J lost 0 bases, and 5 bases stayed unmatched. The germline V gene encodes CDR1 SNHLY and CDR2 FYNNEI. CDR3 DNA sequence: TGTGCCAGCAGATCCCTAGCGGGTAGCACAGATACGCAGTATTTT. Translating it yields CASRSLAGSTDTQYF.

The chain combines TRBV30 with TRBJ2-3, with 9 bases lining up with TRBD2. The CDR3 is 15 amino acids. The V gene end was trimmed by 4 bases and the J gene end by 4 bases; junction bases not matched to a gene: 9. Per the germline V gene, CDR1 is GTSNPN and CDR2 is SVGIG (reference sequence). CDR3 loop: CAWNRLAGSADTQYF. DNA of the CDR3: TGTGCCTGGAATCGCCTAGCGGGGAGCGCAGATACGCAGTATTTT.

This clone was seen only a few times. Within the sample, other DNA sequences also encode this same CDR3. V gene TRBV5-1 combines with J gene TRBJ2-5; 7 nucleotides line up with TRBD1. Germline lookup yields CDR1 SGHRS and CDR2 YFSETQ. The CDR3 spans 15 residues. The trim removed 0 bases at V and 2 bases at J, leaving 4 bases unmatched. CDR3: CASSLGPGGQETQYF. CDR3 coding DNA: TGCGCCAGCAGCTTGGGCCCAGGGGGTCAAGAGACCCAGTACTTC.

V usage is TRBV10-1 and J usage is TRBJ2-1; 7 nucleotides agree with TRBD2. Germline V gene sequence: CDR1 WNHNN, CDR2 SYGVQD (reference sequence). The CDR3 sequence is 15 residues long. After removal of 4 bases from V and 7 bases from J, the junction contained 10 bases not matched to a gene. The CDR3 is CASSASSGGVNEQFF. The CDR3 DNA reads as TGCGCCAGCAGTGCCTCCTCGGGGGGTGTTAATGAGCAGTTCTTC.

Here the CDR3 DNA reads TGTGCCAGCAGCTTGGAGGGGAAAGGTGGGGATGGCTACACCTTC. This encodes CASSLEGKGGDGYTF. V gene TRBV7-9 combines with J gene TRBJ1-2; a possible D gene is TRBD1 (5 bases). Trimming pared 3 bases from V and 6 bases from J, leaving 17 bases between. This CDR3 has 15 amino acids. Germline-derived CDR1 and CDR2 are SEHNR and FQNEAQ (reference sequence).

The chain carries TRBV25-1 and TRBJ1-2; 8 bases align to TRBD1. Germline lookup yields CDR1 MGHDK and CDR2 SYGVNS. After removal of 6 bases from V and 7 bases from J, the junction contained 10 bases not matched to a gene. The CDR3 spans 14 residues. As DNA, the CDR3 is TGTGCCAGCAGCGAGGGACAGGATTGGCGTGGCTACACCTTC. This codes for CASSEGQDWRGYTF.

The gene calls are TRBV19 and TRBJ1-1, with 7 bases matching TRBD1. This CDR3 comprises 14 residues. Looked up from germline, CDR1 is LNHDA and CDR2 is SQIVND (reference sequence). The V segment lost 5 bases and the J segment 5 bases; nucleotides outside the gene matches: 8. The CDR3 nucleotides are TGTGCCAGTAGTCCTAACAGGGGCGGGACTGAAGCTTTCTTT. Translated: CASSPNRGGTEAFF.

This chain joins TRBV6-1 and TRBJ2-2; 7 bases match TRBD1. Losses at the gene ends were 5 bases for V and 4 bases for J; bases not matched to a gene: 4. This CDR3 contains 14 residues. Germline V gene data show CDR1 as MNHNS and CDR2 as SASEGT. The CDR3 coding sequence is TGTGCCAGCAGTCCCTACAGGGGCACCGGGGAGCTGTTTTTT. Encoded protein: CASSPYRGTGELFF.

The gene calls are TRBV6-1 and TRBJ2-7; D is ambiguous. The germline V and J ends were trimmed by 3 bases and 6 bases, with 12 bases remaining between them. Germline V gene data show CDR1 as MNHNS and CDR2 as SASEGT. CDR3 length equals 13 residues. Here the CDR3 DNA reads TGTGCCAGCAGTGATCCGGGTTTGGCCGAGCAGTACTTC. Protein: CASSDPGLAEQYF.

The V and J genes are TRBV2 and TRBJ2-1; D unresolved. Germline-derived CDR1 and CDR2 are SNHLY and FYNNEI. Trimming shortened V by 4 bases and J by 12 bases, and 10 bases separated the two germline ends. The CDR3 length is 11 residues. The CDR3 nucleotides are TGTGCCAGCAGTGTGCACCACGGGCAGTTCTTC. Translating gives CASSVHHGQFF.

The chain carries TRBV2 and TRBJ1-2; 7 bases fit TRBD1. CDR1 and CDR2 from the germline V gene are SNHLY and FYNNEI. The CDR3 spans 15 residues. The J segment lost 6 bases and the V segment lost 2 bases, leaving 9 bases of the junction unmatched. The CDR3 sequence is CASSERRTGTNGYTF. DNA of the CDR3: TGTGCCAGCAGTGAAAGGAGGACAGGTACTAATGGCTACACCTTC.

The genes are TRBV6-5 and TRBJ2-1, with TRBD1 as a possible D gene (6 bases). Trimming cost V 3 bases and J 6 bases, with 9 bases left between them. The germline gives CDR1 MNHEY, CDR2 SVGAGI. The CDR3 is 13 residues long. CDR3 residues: CASSYPGANEQFF. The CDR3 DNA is TGTGCCAGCAGTTATCCAGGGGCCAATGAGCAGTTCTTC.